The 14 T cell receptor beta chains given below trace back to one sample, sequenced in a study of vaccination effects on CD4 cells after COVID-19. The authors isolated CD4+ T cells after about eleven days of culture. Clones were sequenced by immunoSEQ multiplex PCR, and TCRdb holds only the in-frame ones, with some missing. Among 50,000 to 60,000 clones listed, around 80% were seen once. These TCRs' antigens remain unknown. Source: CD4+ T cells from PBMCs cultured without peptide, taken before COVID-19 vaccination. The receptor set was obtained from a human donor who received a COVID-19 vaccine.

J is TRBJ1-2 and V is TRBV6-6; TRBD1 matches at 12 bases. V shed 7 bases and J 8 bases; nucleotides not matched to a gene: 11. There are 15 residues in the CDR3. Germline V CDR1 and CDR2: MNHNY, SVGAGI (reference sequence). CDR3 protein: CASNLRGQGAGGYTF. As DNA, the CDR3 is TGTGCCAGCAATCTTAGGGGACAGGGGGCCGGCGGCTACACCTTC.

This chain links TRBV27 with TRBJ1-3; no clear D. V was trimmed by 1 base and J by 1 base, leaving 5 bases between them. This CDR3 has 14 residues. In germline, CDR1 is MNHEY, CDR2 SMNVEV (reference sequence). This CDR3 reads CASSLYGSGNTIYF. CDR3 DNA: TGTGCCAGCAGTTTATACGGGTCTGGAAACACCATATATTTT.

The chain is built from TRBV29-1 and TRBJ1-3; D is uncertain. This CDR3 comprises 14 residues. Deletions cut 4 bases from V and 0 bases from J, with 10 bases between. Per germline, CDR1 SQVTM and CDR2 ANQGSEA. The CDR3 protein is CSVVTRSSGNTIYF. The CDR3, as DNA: TGCAGCGTTGTGACCAGAAGCTCTGGAAACACCATATATTTT.

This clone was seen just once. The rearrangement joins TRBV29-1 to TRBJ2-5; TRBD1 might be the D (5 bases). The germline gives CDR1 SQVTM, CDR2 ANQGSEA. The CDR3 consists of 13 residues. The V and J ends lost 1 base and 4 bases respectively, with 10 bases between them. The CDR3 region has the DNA TGCAGCGTTGAAGGGCAGGGCTTAGAGACCCAGTACTTC. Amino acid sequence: CSVEGQGLETQYF.

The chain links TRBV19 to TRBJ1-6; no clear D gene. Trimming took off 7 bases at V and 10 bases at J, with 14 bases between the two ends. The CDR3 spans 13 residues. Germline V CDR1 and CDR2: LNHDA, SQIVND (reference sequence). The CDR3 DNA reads TGTGCCAGTAACCACCAGCCGACATCACCCCTCCACTTT. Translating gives CASNHQPTSPLHF. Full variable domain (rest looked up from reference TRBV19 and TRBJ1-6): DGGITQSPKYLFRKEGQNVTLSCEQNLNHDAMYWYRQDPGQGLRLIYYSQIVNDFQKGDIAEGYSVSREKKESFPLTVTSAQKNPTAFYLCASNHQPTSPLHFGNGTRLTVT.

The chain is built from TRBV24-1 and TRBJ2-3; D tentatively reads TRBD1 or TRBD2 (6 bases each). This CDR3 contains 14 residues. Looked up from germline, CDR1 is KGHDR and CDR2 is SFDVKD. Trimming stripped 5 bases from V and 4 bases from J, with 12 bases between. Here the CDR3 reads CATSGGGTPDTQYF. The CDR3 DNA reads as TGTGCCACCAGTGGAGGGGGGACCCCAGATACGCAGTATTTT.

The chain's CDR3 is CASRMEGGNQPQHF. CDR3 sequence (DNA): TGTGCCAGCAGAATGGAAGGTGGCAATCAGCCCCAGCATTTT. This chain uses TRBV6-5 with TRBJ1-5; D is unresolved. The CDR3 is made up of 14 amino acids. Trimming removed 6 bases from V and 2 bases from J, with 11 bases in between. Germline CDR1 is MNHEY and CDR2 is SVGAGI.

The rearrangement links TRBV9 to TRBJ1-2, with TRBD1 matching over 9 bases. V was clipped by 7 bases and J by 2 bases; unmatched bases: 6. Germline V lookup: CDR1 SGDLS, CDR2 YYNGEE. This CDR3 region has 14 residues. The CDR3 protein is CASSPGQGNYGYTF. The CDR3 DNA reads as TGTGCCAGCTCTCCGGGACAGGGAAACTATGGCTACACCTTC.

DNA of the CDR3: TGTGCCAGCTTACGGGCTAATTCACCCCTCCACTTT. It specifies CASLRANSPLHF. The genes are TRBV28 and TRBJ1-6; D not certain. Germline V gene sequence: CDR1 MDHEN, CDR2 SYDVKM. This CDR3 is 12 amino acids long. V dropped 8 bases and J dropped 6 bases, with 8 bases sitting between them. Using reference TRBV28 and TRBJ1-6 for the parts outside the CDR3, the full variable domain is DVKVTQSSRYLVKRTGEKVFLECVQDMDHENMFWYRQDPGLGLRLIYFSYDVKMKEKGDIPEGYSVSREKKERFSLILESASTNQTSMYLCASLRANSPLHFGNGTRLTVT.

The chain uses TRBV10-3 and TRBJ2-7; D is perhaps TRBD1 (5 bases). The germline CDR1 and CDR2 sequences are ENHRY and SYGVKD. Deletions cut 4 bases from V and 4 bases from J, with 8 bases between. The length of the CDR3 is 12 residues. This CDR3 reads CAISVQGYEQYV. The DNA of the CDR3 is TGTGCCATCAGTGTTCAGGGATACGAGCAGTACGTC.

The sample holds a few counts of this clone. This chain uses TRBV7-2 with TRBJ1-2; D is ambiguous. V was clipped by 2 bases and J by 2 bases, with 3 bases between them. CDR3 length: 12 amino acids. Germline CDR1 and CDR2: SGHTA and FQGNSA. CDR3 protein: CASSLNNYGYTF. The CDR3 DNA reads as TGTGCCAGCAGCTTAAACAACTATGGCTACACCTTC.

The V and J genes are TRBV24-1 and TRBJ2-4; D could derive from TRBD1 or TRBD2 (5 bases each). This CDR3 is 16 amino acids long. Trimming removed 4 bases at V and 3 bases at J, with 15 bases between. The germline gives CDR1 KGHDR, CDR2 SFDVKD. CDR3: CATSEGDGTNKNIQYF. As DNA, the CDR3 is TGTGCCACCAGTGAGGGGGACGGCACGAACAAAAACATTCAGTACTTC.

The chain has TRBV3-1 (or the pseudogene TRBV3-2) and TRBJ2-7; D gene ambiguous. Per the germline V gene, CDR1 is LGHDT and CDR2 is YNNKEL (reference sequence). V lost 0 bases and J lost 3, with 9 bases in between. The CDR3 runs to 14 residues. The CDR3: CASSQDISGYEQYV. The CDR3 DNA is TGTGCCAGCAGCCAAGATATATCGGGCTACGAGCAGTACGTC.

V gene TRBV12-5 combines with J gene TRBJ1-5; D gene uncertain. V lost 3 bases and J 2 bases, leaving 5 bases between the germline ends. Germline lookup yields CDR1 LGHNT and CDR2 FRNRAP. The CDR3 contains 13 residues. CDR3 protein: CASGFEGNQPQHF. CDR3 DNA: TGTGCTAGTGGTTTCGAAGGCAATCAGCCCCAGCATTTT. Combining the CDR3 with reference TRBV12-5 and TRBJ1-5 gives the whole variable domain DARVTQTPRHKVTEMGQEVTMRCQPILGHNTVFWYRQTMMQGLELLAYFRNRAPLDDSGMPKDRFSAEMPDATLATLKIQPSEPRDSAVYFCASGFEGNQPQHFGDGTRLSIL.